Each of the 28 T cell receptor beta chains below was sequenced from the same sample in a study of T cells in Graves' hyperthyroidism and ophthalmopathy. Researchers amplified the TCR beta CDR3 regions from RNA transcripts. HTBI primers were employed in a first-round RT-PCR of the TCR CDR3. TCRdb fed the multiplex PCR reads into MiXCR, producing one record per CDR3 protein. The sample contains a few hundred thousand distinct CDR3 sequences, just over 45% of which appear only once. Sequencing was done on a sample of peripheral blood or thyroid tissue (not recorded which). The receptors shown here come from a woman between 18 and 29 years old with Graves' hyperthyroidism.

V and J are TRBV9 and TRBJ2-7; a possible D gene is TRBD1 (6 bases). V was cut by 2 bases and J by 6 bases, with 9 bases left in between. The V gene's germline CDR1 is SGDLS and CDR2 YYNGEE. The CDR3 has 12 residues. CDR3 bases: TGTGCCAGCAGCGTTGCAGGGGTCGAGCAGTACTTC. Translated: CASSVAGVEQYF. Looking up the rest from reference TRBV9 and TRBJ2-7 gives the full variable domain: DSGVTQTPKHLITATGQRVTLRCSPRSGDLSVYWYQQSLDQGLQFLIQYYNGEERAKGNILERFSAQQFPDLHSELNLSSLELGDSALYFCASSVAGVEQYFGPGTRLTVT.

V is TRBV29-1 and J is TRBJ2-5; the D gene is possibly TRBD1 (7 bases). This CDR3 contains 12 residues. Germline lookup yields CDR1 SQVTM and CDR2 ANQGSEA. CDR3 in amino acids: CSVTRGAETQYF. The CDR3, as DNA: TGCAGTGTCACCAGGGGGGCCGAGACCCAGTACTTC.

This clonotype was counted between two and nine times. One end of the junction varies from germline; a read error may be responsible. The V call is TRBV6-5, the J call TRBJ2-7; D is uncertain. This CDR3 spans 15 amino acids. Looked up from germline, CDR1 is MNHEY and CDR2 is SVGAGI. The CDR3 nucleotides read TGTGCCAGCAGTTACCGGGCAGGCACGTCCTCCGAGCAGTACTTC. It translates to CASSYRAGTSSEQYF.

The chain recombines TRBV16 with TRBJ2-7; D possibly corresponds to TRBD1 (5 bases). The CDR3 has 14 residues. Trimming left V 8 bases short and J 3 bases short, with 17 bases between. Per the germline V gene, CDR1 is KGHSY and CDR2 is FQNENV. In DNA, the CDR3 is TGTGCCAGCTCCCCCCGACAGAGAAACTACGAGCAGTACTTC. Translating it yields CASSPRQRNYEQYF.

The J gene is TRBJ2-7, the V gene TRBV10-3; D is possibly TRBD1 (6 bases). This CDR3 spans 12 amino acids. Trimming shortened V by 6 bases and J by 5 bases, and 11 bases separated the two germline ends. The germline V gene encodes CDR1 ENHRY and CDR2 SYGVKD. This chain's CDR3 is CAISGYRDEQYF. In nucleotides, the CDR3 is TGTGCCATCAGCGGGTACAGGGACGAGCAGTACTTC.

CDR3 loop: CASSLRGGPGGHEQYF. In DNA, the CDR3 is TGTGCCAGCAGCTTACGCGGCGGCCCAGGGGGCCACGAGCAGTACTTC. The chain links TRBV7-8 to TRBJ2-7; 8 bases are a match to TRBD1. V lost 2 bases, J lost 5 bases, and 11 bases stayed unmatched. The CDR3 is 16 amino acids. Germline assignment: CDR1 SGHVS and CDR2 FQNEAQ.

This clonotype was seen at least ten times. The rearrangement links TRBV19 to TRBJ1-5, with D hard to call. The CDR3 is 14 residues long. The germline V gene encodes CDR1 LNHDA and CDR2 SQIVND (reference sequence). Deletions cut 3 bases from V and 2 bases from J, with 8 bases between. The CDR3 region has the DNA TGTGCCAGTAGTATCGCTTTGGGCAATCAGCCCCAGCATTTT. Protein: CASSIALGNQPQHF.

This clonotype was seen a few times. The rearrangement joins TRBV20-1 to TRBJ1-6, with D tentatively TRBD1 (6 bases). This CDR3 has 15 residues. V was clipped by 0 bases and J by 10 bases, with 16 bases between them. Germline loops: CDR1 DFQATT, CDR2 SNEGSKA (reference sequence). The CDR3 DNA sequence: TGCAGTGCTAGAGACTTAAACAGGGTCGTATCACCCCTCCACTTT. It encodes CSARDLNRVVSPLHF.

The chain links TRBV25-1 to TRBJ1-6, with TRBD1 as a possible D gene (6 bases). The CDR3 totals 15 residues. With 3 bases removed from V and 5 bases from J, the gap between germline ends came to 11 bases. Germline lookup yields CDR1 MGHDK and CDR2 SYGVNS. This CDR3 reads CASSEMTGHNSPLHF. DNA for the CDR3: TGTGCCAGCAGTGAGATGACAGGCCATAATTCACCCCTCCACTTT.

The chain couples TRBV29-1 to TRBJ1-1; perhaps TRBD1 as D (6 bases). Germline V gene sequence: CDR1 SQVTM, CDR2 ANQGSEA. This CDR3 spans 15 amino acids. Here the CDR3 reads CSAPMGTTLGTEAFF. In DNA form, the CDR3 reads TGCAGTGCCCCTATGGGGACAACATTGGGCACTGAAGCTTTCTTT.

This clonotype was detected only a few times. The V call is TRBV19, the J call TRBJ2-7, with 9 bases fitting TRBD2. Germline CDR1 reads LNHDA; CDR2 reads SQIVND (reference sequence). After removal of 8 bases from V and 4 bases from J, the junction contained 12 bases not matched to a gene. The CDR3 spans 15 residues. The CDR3 DNA sequence: TGTGCCAGTTCGGAAGAAAGGCGGGAGGGGTACGAGCAGTACTTC. Its translation is CASSEERREGYEQYF.

This clonotype was found a few times. The V call is TRBV19, the J call TRBJ1-1, with 10 bases identical to TRBD1. The CDR3 is 16 amino acids. Germline loops: CDR1 LNHDA, CDR2 SQIVND (reference sequence). After removal of 3 bases from V and 7 bases from J, the junction contained 11 bases not matched to a gene. The CDR3 protein is CASSIFDRGRRSEAFF. DNA for the CDR3: TGTGCCAGTAGTATCTTCGACAGGGGGCGCCGTAGTGAAGCTTTCTTT. The full variable domain, rest sourced from reference TRBV19 and TRBJ1-1, is DGGITQSPKYLFRKEGQNVTLSCEQNLNHDAMYWYRQDPGQGLRLIYYSQIVNDFQKGDIAEGYSVSREKKESFPLTVTSAQKNPTAFYLCASSIFDRGRRSEAFFGQGTRLTVV.

Worth noting for this clonotype: The junction differs from germline at one of its ends, possibly a read error. The chain couples TRBV29-1 to TRBJ1-5; the match to TRBD1 covers 8 bases. This CDR3 has 13 residues. Germline CDR1 and CDR2: SQVTM and ANQGSEA. CDR3: CAYDRGSNQPQHF. The CDR3 DNA reads as TGTGCCTACGACAGGGGTAGCAATCAGCCCCAGCATTTT.

This clonotype was counted many times. The chain joins TRBV29-1 to TRBJ2-6; D remains ambiguous. The CDR3 totals 15 residues. Trimming shortened V by 4 bases and J by 3 bases, and 13 bases separated the two germline ends. CDR1 and CDR2 (germline): SQVTM, ANQGSEA. The CDR3 spells CSVGTYGYGANVLTF. DNA of the CDR3: TGCAGCGTTGGGACGTACGGGTATGGGGCCAACGTCCTGACTTTC.

The chain is built from TRBV7-9 and TRBJ1-2; D unresolved. Germline CDR1 is SEHNR and CDR2 is FQNEAQ (reference sequence). The CDR3 is 13 residues long. The V and J ends lost 6 bases and 3 bases respectively, with 11 bases between them. CDR3 sequence: CASRSDGYYGYTF. CDR3 nucleotide sequence: TGTGCCAGCAGATCTGACGGATACTATGGCTACACCTTC.

This clonotype showed up many times. V and J are TRBV5-1 and TRBJ1-6; D remains unclear. Trimming took off 4 bases at V and 9 bases at J, with 2 bases between the two ends. The CDR3 length is 10 residues. Germline CDR1 SGHRS, CDR2 YFSETQ. CDR3 amino acids: CASSGSPLHF. The CDR3 coding sequence is TGCGCCAGCAGCGGTTCACCCCTCCACTTT.

The chain combines TRBV7-2 with TRBJ2-7; 13 bases agree with TRBD2. J lost 1 base, V lost 5 bases, and 5 bases had no gene match. Germline CDR1 reads SGHTA; CDR2 reads FQGNSA. This CDR3 has 16 residues. The DNA of the CDR3 is TGTGCCAGCAGCCGAAGGACTAGCGGGAGTTCCTACGAGCAGTACTTC. It encodes CASSRRTSGSSYEQYF. Complete variable domain (other parts from reference TRBV7-2 and TRBJ2-7): GAGVSQSPSNKVTEKGKDVELRCDPISGHTALYWYRQSLGQGLEFLIYFQGNSAPDKSGLPSDRFSAERTGGSVSTLTIQRTQQEDSAVYLCASSRRTSGSSYEQYFGPGTRLTVT.

This chain uses TRBV7-9 with TRBJ1-5, with TRBD1 identical over 9 bases. The germline CDR1 and CDR2 sequences are SEHNR and FQNEAQ (reference sequence). With 5 bases clipped from V and 4 bases from J, the junction kept 6 bases outside the gene matches. The CDR3 runs to 15 residues. CDR3 DNA: TGTGCCAGCAGCCGCCGGGACAGGGATAATCAGCCCCAGCATTTT. Translating it yields CASSRRDRDNQPQHF.

The chain uses TRBV4-1 and TRBJ1-2; 8 positions match TRBD1. In germline, CDR1 is MGHRA, CDR2 YSYEKL. With 0 bases clipped from V and 5 bases from J, the junction kept 5 bases outside the gene matches. The CDR3 runs to 15 residues. This chain's CDR3 is CASSQEPTGGYGYTF. In DNA form, the CDR3 reads TGCGCCAGCAGCCAAGAGCCCACAGGGGGGTATGGCTACACCTTC.

Only a few counts were recorded for this clonotype. The V call is TRBV7-9, the J call TRBJ1-1; D gene unclear. Trimming took 4 bases from V and 5 from J, leaving 17 bases between them. Germline loops: CDR1 SEHNR, CDR2 FQNEAQ (reference sequence). The CDR3 extends over 15 amino acids. CDR3 amino acids: CASSSGLATKTEAFF. The CDR3 DNA reads as TGTGCCAGCAGCTCGGGGTTAGCTACAAAAACTGAAGCTTTCTTT.

This clonotype came up once. The J gene is TRBJ1-6, the V gene TRBV10-3, with 9 bases fitting TRBD1. This CDR3 has 15 amino acids. V was pared by 4 bases and J by 5 bases, with 3 bases of the junction left unmatched. The germline gives CDR1 ENHRY, CDR2 SYGVKD. CDR3: CAISARTGDNSPLHF. The CDR3 DNA reads as TGTGCCATCAGTGCCCGGACAGGGGATAATTCACCCCTCCACTTT.

Concerning this clonotype: The DNA is left out, because the CDR3 cannot be placed on it with certainty; the CDR3 is given as TCRdb lists it. The chain joins TRBV24-1 to TRBJ2-6; TRBD1, the table's D call, was not compared with the DNA. The CDR3 comprises 15 residues, both ends counted. Germline CDR1 is KGHDR and CDR2 is SFDVKD. CDR3 residues: CATSAPVGEGNTEAF.

As for this clonotype: One end of the junction is discordant with germline, which a read error may explain. The chain uses TRBV5-1 and TRBJ2-7; a possible D gene is TRBD1 (5 bases). From germline, CDR1 is SGHRS and CDR2 YFSETQ. CDR3 length: 12 residues. The CDR3 DNA follows: TGCGCCAGCAGTCTCTCAGGGTACGAGCAGCACTTC. Its protein is CASSLSGYEQHF.

The count of this clonotype is one. The CDR3 protein is CASREAGGTGELFF. Written as DNA, the CDR3 is TGTGCCAGCAGGGAAGCGGGAGGAACCGGGGAGCTGTTTTTT. This rearrangement joins TRBV6-5 to TRBJ2-2; 9 nucleotides agree with TRBD2. V dropped 6 bases and J dropped 5; count of bases not matched to a gene: 4. The CDR3 extends over 14 amino acids. Germline-derived CDR1 and CDR2 are MNHEY and SVGAGI.

The rearrangement links TRBV7-9 to TRBJ2-1, with no clear D. V was clipped by 1 base and J by 9 bases, with 10 bases between them. The length of the CDR3 is 13 residues. Germline CDR1 is SEHNR and CDR2 is FQNEAQ (reference sequence). CDR3 sequence reads: CASSLVGISEQFF. The CDR3 nucleotides read TGTGCCAGCAGCTTAGTAGGGATCAGTGAGCAGTTCTTC.

CDR3 region: CASSLGGAMNTEAFF. Written as DNA, the CDR3 is TGTGCCAGCAGCTTAGGGGGGGCTATGAACACTGAAGCTTTCTTT. This chain uses TRBV7-2 with TRBJ1-1; possibly TRBD1 for D (6 bases). Trimming cost V 1 base and J 0 bases, with 9 bases left between them. CDR1 SGHTA and CDR2 FQGNSA come from the germline V gene. CDR3 size: 15 residues. The full variable domain, rest sourced from reference TRBV7-2 and TRBJ1-1, is GAGVSQSPSNKVTEKGKDVELRCDPISGHTALYWYRQSLGQGLEFLIYFQGNSAPDKSGLPSDRFSAERTGGSVSTLTIQRTQQEDSAVYLCASSLGGAMNTEAFFGQGTRLTVV.

The J gene is TRBJ2-7, the V gene TRBV6-5; TRBD1 agrees at 7 bases. Germline CDR1 and CDR2: MNHEY and SVGAGI. CDR3 length equals 14 residues. With V trimmed by 9 bases and J by 6 bases, 14 bases remained unmatched. The CDR3 reads CASQRGKGTAEQYF. DNA of the CDR3: TGTGCCAGTCAGAGGGGTAAAGGGACAGCCGAGCAGTACTTC.

The chain employs TRBV5-1 and TRBJ1-1; possibly TRBD1 for D (5 bases). The V end lost 1 base, the J end lost 1 base, and 17 bases lay between the germline ends. Germline CDR1 is SGHRS and CDR2 is YFSETQ. This CDR3 region has 17 residues. The CDR3: CASSLWRGDYRNTEAFF. The DNA for the CDR3 is TGCGCCAGCAGCTTGTGGAGGGGCGACTATCGGAACACTGAAGCTTTCTTT.